Here is one TCR beta chain with its context. The sample is drawn from a study of identical twins. TCRdb ran MiXCR on the 5' RACE reads and lists one entry per CDR3 protein. This table has about 470,000 distinct CDR3 sequences, 20% to 25% appearing once. Germline CDR1 DFQATT, CDR2 SNEGSKA (reference sequence). The CDR3 has 10 amino acids. The V and J ends lost 4 bases and 6 bases respectively, with 4 bases between them. This same sample was also part of a study on T cells expressing NK-cell markers.

The receptor's source is a woman younger than 35 in good health. The sample consisted of CD4+ T cells sorted from blood. The V and J genes are TRBV20-1 and TRBJ2-1; no definite D call. CDR3 sequence reads: CSATINEQFF. In DNA form, the CDR3 reads TGCAGTGCTACCATCAATGAGCAGTTCTTC.